The 14 T cell receptor beta chains below come from one sample, sequenced in a study of cytotoxic CD8 clonotypes in ibrutinib-treated CLL. Repertoires were generated with immunoSEQ multiplex PCR, while TCRdb's copy carries only in-frame clones and drops some. The repertoire holds some 92,000 clones, with 70% to 80% as singletons. Here the sequenced sample was PBMCs, taken after 24 months of ibrutinib treatment. The receptors here all came from a human donor with chronic lymphocytic leukemia.

This chain uses TRBV27 with TRBJ2-3, with TRBD1 matching 7 bases. In germline, CDR1 is MNHEY, CDR2 SMNVEV (reference sequence). This CDR3 region has 14 residues. With V trimmed by 4 bases and J by 4 bases, 5 bases remained unmatched. CDR3: CASSSGQLSDTQYF. Written as DNA, the CDR3 is TGTGCCAGCAGTTCGGGACAGCTTTCAGATACGCAGTATTTT.

CDR3 DNA: TGTGCCAGCAGCCAAGCGGCGACTGGGGCCAACGTCCTGACTTTC. The encoded protein is CASSQAATGANVLTF. V usage is TRBV7-6 and J usage is TRBJ2-6, with a tentative D call TRBD2 (5 bases). CDR3 length: 15 residues. V lost 5 bases to trimming and J lost 2 bases, with 10 bases between them. Per the germline V gene, CDR1 is SGHVS and CDR2 is FNYEAQ. The full variable domain, its missing parts supplied by reference TRBV7-6 and TRBJ2-6, is GAGVSQSPRYKVTKRGQDVALRCDPISGHVSLYWYRQALGQGPEFLTYFNYEAQQDKSGLPNDRFSAERPEGSISTLTIQRTEQRDSAMYRCASSQAATGANVLTFGAGSRLTVL.

V is TRBV7-2 and J is TRBJ2-7, with D possibly TRBD1 on 7 matching bases. V was shortened by 5 bases and J by 7 bases, with 21 bases between the two germline ends. Germline loops: CDR1 SGHTA, CDR2 FQGNSA. This CDR3 spans 15 amino acids. The CDR3 bases are TGTGCCAGCAGCCTCTCAGGGGGGACGGTGCGGGAGCAGTACTTC. Translating it yields CASSLSGGTVREQYF.

The chain links TRBV28 to TRBJ2-5; no definite D call. Germline CDR1 and CDR2: MDHEN and SYDVKM. The CDR3 has 13 residues. V lost 6 bases and J 2 bases, leaving 10 bases between the germline ends. The CDR3 loop reads CASSPRPQETQYF. CDR3 DNA: TGTGCCAGCAGCCCCAGGCCACAAGAGACCCAGTACTTC.

This chain joins TRBV4-3 and TRBJ2-1, with D maybe TRBD2 (6 bases). CDR3 length: 17 residues. In germline, CDR1 is LGHNA, CDR2 YSLEER. V lost 4 bases to trimming and J lost 0 bases, with 16 bases between them. DNA for the CDR3: TGCGCCAGCAGCCCGAGTCTCGGGGGTCTCTCCTACAATGAGCAGTTCTTC. Protein product: CASSPSLGGLSYNEQFF.

This clone was counted only a few times. The V and J genes are TRBV9 and TRBJ1-4; D perhaps matches TRBD1 (6 bases). The CDR3 loop spans 14 amino acids. With 2 bases removed from V and 6 bases from J, the gap between germline ends came to 11 bases. Germline V CDR1 and CDR2: SGDLS, YYNGEE. The CDR3: CASSVGPGDEKLFF. DNA of the CDR3: TGTGCCAGCAGCGTGGGTCCAGGGGATGAAAAACTGTTTTTT.

This clone was detected a few times. J is TRBJ2-1 and V is TRBV19, with TRBD2 as a possible D gene (6 bases). The V and J ends lost 7 bases and 2 bases respectively, with 18 bases between them. CDR3 size: 16 residues. Per germline, CDR1 LNHDA and CDR2 SQIVND (reference sequence). This CDR3 reads CASMRLGEDPYNEQFF. CDR3 DNA sequence: TGTGCCAGTATGAGATTGGGGGAGGACCCCTACAATGAGCAGTTCTTC. The full variable domain, with the rest looked up from reference TRBV19 and TRBJ2-1, is DGGITQSPKYLFRKEGQNVTLSCEQNLNHDAMYWYRQDPGQGLRLIYYSQIVNDFQKGDIAEGYSVSREKKESFPLTVTSAQKNPTAFYLCASMRLGEDPYNEQFFGPGTRLTVL.

CDR3 nucleotides: TGTGCCAGTAGTATAAGACTGGGGGAGCTGTTTTTT. Its protein is CASSIRLGELFF. The genes are TRBV19 and TRBJ2-2; D is unclear. This CDR3 region has 12 residues. The V end lost 2 bases, the J end lost 8 bases, and 6 bases lay between the germline ends. Germline values: CDR1 LNHDA, CDR2 SQIVND (reference sequence).

In DNA, the CDR3 is TGTGCCAGTAGTATCAAGGGGTTCCAAGAGACCCAGTACTTC. This gives the protein CASSIKGFQETQYF. V gene TRBV19 combines with J gene TRBJ2-5; D perhaps matches TRBD1 (5 bases). The CDR3 is made up of 14 amino acids. Per the germline V gene, CDR1 is LNHDA and CDR2 is SQIVND (reference sequence). The V end was cut by 3 bases, the J end by 1 base, with 9 bases between.

The chain couples TRBV27 to TRBJ1-4; tentative D call: TRBD1 (5 bases). Germline V CDR1 and CDR2: MNHEY, SMNVEV (reference sequence). The CDR3 is made up of 14 amino acids. Trimming removed 4 bases from V and 4 bases from J, with 10 bases in between. The DNA for the CDR3 is TGTGCCAGCAGTTACGCAGGGCATAATGAAAAACTGTTTTTT. It specifies CASSYAGHNEKLFF.

The chain joins TRBV10-2 to TRBJ2-3; D might be TRBD1 or TRBD2, each matching 5 bases. Germline V gene sequence: CDR1 WSHSY, CDR2 SAAADI. Trimming left V 6 bases short and J 3 bases short, with 10 bases between. This CDR3 is 13 amino acids long. For the CDR3, the DNA is TGCGCCAGCAGCCCCTGGGGGACAGATACGCAGTATTTT. It is translated as CASSPWGTDTQYF.

This chain links TRBV2 with TRBJ2-5; D may be TRBD1 (5 bases). The V end lost 3 bases, the J end lost 4 bases, and 12 bases lay between the germline ends. The CDR3 has 14 amino acids. The germline V gene has CDR1 SNHLY and CDR2 FYNNEI. CDR3 coding DNA: TGTGCCAGCAGTGAGTCCAGGGTTCGAGAGACCCAGTACTTC. Translated, it gives CASSESRVRETQYF.

The chain is built from TRBV19 and TRBJ2-4, with D hard to call. Per germline, CDR1 LNHDA and CDR2 SQIVND (reference sequence). V was shortened by 6 bases and J by 7 bases, with 10 bases between the two germline ends. The CDR3 extends over 12 amino acids. Here the CDR3 DNA reads TGTGCCAGTAGCAACCTTTACAACATTCAGTACTTC. This translates into CASSNLYNIQYF.

The chain links TRBV7-9 to TRBJ2-7; D gene uncertain. CDR1 and CDR2 (germline): SEHNR, FQNEAQ (reference sequence). V lost 2 bases and J lost 1, with 12 bases in between. This CDR3 contains 15 residues. The CDR3 DNA sequence: TGTGCCAGCAGCTTAAGTGGCAGGACGTCCTACGAGCAGTACTTC. Its protein is CASSLSGRTSYEQYF.